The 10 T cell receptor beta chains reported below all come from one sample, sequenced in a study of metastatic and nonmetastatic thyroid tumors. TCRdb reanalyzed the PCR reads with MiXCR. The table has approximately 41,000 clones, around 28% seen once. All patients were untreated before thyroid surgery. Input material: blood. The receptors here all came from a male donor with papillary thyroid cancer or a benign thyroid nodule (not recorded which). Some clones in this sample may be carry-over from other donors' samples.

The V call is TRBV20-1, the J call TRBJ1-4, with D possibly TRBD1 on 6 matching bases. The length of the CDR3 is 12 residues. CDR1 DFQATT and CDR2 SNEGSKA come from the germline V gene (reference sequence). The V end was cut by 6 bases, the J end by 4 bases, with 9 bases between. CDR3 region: CSATGNNEKLFF. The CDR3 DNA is TGCAGTGCCACAGGGAATAATGAAAAACTGTTTTTT.

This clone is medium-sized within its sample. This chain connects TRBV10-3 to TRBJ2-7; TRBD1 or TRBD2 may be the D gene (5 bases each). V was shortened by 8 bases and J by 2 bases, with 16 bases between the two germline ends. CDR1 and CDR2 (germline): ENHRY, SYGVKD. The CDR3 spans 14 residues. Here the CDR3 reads CAIGAVSAPYEQYF. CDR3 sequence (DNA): TGTGCCATCGGGGCAGTTAGCGCTCCCTACGAGCAGTACTTC.

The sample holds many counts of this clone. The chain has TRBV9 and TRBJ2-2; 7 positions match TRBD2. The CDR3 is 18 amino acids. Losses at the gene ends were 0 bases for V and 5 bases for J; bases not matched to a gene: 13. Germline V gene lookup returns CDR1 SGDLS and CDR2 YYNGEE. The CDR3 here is CASSVDPVTSVTTGELFF. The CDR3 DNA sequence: TGTGCCAGCAGCGTAGACCCCGTCACTAGCGTAACAACCGGGGAGCTGTTTTTT.

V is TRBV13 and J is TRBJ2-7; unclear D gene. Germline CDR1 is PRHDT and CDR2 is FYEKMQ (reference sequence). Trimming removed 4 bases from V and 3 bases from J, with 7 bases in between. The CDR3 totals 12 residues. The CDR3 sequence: CASSSLDYEQYF. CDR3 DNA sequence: TGTGCCAGCAGCTCCCTGGACTACGAGCAGTACTTC. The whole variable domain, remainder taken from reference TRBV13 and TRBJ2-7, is AAGVIQSPRHLIKEKRETATLKCYPIPRHDTVYWYQQGPGQDPQFLISFYEKMQSDKGSIPDRFSAQQFSDYHSELNMSSLELGDSALYFCASSSLDYEQYFGPGTRLTVT.

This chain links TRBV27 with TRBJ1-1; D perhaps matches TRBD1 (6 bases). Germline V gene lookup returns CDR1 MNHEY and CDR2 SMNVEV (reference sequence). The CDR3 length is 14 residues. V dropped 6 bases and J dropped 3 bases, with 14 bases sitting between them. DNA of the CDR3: TGTGCCAGCAGACTCCAGGACAGTTACACTGAAGCTTTCTTT. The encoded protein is CASRLQDSYTEAFF.

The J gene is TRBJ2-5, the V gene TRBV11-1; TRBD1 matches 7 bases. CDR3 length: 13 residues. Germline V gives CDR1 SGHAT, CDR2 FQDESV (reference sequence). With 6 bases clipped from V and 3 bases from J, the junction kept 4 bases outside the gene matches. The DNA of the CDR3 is TGTGCCAGCAGGACAGGGTGGGAAGAGACCCAGTACTTC. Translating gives CASRTGWEETQYF.

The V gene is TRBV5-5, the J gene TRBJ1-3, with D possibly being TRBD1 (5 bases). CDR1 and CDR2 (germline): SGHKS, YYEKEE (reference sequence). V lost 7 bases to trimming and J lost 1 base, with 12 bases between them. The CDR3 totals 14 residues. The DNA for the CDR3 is TGTGCCAGCGGCTGGGGCCTTTCTGGAAACACCATATATTTT. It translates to CASGWGLSGNTIYF.

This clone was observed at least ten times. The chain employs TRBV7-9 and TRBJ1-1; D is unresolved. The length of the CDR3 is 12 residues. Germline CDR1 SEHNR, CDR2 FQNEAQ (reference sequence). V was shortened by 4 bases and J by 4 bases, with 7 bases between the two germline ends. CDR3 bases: TGTGCCAGCAGCTCCCGGGTCACTGAAGCTTTCTTT. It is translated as CASSSRVTEAFF.

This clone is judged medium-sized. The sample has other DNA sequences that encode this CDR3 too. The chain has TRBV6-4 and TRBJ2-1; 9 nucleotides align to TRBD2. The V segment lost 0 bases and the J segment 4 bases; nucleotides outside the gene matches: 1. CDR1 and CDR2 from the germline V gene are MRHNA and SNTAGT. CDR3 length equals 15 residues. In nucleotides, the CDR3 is TGTGCCAGCAGTGACTCTAGCGGGAGTTACAATGAGCAGTTCTTC. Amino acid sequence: CASSDSSGSYNEQFF.

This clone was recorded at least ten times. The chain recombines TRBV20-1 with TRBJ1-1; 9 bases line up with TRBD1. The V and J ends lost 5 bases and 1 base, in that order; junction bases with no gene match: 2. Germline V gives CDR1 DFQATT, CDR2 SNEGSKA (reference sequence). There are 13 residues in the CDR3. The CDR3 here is CSAYRGRNTEAFF. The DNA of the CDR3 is TGCAGTGCTTACAGGGGGCGGAACACTGAAGCTTTCTTT.